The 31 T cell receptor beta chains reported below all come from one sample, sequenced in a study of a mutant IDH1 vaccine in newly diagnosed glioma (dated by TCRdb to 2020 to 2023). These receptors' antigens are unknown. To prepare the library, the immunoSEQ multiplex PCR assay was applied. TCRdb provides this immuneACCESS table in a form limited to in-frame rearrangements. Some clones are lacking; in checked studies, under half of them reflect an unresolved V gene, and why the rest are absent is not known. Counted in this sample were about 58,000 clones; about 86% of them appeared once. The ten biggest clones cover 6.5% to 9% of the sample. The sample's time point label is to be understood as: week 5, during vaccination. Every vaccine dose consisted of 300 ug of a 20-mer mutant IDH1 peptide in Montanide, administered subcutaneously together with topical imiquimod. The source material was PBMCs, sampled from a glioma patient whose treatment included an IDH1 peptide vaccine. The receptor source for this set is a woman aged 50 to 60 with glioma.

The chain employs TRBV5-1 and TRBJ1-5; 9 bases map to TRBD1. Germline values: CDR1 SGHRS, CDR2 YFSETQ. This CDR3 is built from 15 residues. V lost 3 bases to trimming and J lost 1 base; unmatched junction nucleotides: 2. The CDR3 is CASSSGQGSNQPQHF. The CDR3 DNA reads TGCGCCAGCAGCTCGGGACAGGGAAGCAATCAGCCCCAGCATTTT.

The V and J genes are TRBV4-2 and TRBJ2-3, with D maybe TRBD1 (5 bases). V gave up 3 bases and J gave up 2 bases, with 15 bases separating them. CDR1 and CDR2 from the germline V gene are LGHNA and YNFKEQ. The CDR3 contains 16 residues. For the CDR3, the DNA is TGTGCCAGCAGCCAGGAGTGGTCCAGGGCCACAGATACGCAGTATTTT. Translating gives CASSQEWSRATDTQYF.

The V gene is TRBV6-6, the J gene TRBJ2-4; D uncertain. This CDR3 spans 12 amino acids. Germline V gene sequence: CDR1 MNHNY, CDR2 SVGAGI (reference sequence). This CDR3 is CATAPSENIQYF. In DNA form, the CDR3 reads TGTGCGACGGCACCGTCGGAAAACATTCAGTACTTC.

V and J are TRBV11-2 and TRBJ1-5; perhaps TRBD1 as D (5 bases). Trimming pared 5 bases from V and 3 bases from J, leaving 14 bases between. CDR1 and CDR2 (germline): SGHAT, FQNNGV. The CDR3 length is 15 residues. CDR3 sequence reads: CASSPGTVNNQPQHF. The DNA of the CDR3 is TGTGCCAGCAGCCCCGGGACGGTCAACAATCAGCCCCAGCATTTT.

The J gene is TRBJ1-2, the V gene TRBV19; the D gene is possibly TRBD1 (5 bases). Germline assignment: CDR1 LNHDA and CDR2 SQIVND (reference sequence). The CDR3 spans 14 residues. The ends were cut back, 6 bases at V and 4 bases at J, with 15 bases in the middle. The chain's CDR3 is CASSPRSRAYGYTF. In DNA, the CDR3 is TGTGCCAGTAGCCCTCGGAGCAGGGCCTATGGCTACACCTTC.

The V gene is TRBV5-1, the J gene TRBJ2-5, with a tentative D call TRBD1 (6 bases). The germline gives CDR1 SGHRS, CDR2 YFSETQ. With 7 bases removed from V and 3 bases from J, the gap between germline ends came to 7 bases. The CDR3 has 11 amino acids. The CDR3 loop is CASGQKETQYF. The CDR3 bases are TGCGCCAGCGGACAGAAAGAGACCCAGTACTTC.

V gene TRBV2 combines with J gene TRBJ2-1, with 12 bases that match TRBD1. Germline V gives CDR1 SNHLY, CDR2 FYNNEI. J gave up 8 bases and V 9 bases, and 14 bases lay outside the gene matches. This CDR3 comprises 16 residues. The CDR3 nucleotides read TGTGCCAGGGAAAGGGCCGGGACAGGGGGCAAGGATGAGCAGTTCTTC. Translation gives CARERAGTGGKDEQFF.

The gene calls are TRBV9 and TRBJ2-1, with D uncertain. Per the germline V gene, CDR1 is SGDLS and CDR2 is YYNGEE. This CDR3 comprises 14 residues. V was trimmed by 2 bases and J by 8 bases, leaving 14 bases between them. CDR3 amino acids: CASSVRAAVDEQFF. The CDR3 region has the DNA TGTGCCAGCAGCGTTCGGGCTGCAGTCGATGAGCAGTTCTTC.

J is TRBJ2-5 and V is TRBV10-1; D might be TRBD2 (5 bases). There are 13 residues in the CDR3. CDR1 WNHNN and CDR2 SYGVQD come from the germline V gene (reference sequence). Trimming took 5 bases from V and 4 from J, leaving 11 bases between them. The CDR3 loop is CASSPGSGETQYF. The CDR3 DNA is TGCGCCAGCAGTCCGGGGAGTGGAGAGACCCAGTACTTC.

DNA for the CDR3: TGTGCCAGCAGCTTGGGGACAGGTCTCTACGAGCAGTACTTC. Its translation: CASSLGTGLYEQYF. V gene TRBV5-4 combines with J gene TRBJ2-7; 7 nucleotides line up with TRBD1. Looked up from germline, CDR1 is SGHNT and CDR2 is YYREEE (reference sequence). Trimming removed 0 bases from V and 3 bases from J; junction bases left unmatched: 3. This CDR3 spans 14 amino acids.

In nucleotides, the CDR3 is TGTGCCACCAGGTTCGGGGATCAGCCCCAGCATTTT. Protein: CATRFGDQPQHF. The chain links TRBV15 to TRBJ1-5; D remains ambiguous. The germline gives CDR1 LNHNV, CDR2 YYDKDF (reference sequence). This CDR3 comprises 12 residues. The V end was cut by 6 bases, the J end by 5 bases, with 8 bases between. The full variable domain, completed using reference TRBV15 and TRBJ1-5, is DAMVIQNPRYQVTQFGKPVTLSCSQTLNHNVMYWYQQKSSQAPKLLFHYYDKDFNNEADTPDNFQSRRPNTSFCFLDIRSPGLGDTAMYLCATRFGDQPQHFGDGTRLSIL.

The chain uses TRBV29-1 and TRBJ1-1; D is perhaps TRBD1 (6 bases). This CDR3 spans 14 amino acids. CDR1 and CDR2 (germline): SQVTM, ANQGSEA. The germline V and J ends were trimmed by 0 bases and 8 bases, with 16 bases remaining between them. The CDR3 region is CSVEDGGRDSEAFF. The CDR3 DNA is TGCAGCGTTGAAGATGGGGGCCGGGACTCAGAAGCTTTCTTT.

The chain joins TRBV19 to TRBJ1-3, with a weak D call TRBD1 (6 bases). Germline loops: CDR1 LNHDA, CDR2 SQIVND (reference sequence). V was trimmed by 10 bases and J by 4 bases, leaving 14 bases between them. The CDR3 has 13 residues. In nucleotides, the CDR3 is TGTGCCACCTCTACAGGGCGCGGAAACACCATATATTTT. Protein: CATSTGRGNTIYF. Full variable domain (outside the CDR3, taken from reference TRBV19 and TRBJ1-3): DGGITQSPKYLFRKEGQNVTLSCEQNLNHDAMYWYRQDPGQGLRLIYYSQIVNDFQKGDIAEGYSVSREKKESFPLTVTSAQKNPTAFYLCATSTGRGNTIYFGEGSWLTVV.

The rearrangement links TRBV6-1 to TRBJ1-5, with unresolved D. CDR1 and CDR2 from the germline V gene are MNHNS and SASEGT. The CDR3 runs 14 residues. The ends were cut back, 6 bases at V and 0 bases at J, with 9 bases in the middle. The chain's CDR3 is CASRDHFSNQPQHF. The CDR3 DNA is TGTGCCAGCAGAGATCATTTTAGCAATCAGCCCCAGCATTTT.

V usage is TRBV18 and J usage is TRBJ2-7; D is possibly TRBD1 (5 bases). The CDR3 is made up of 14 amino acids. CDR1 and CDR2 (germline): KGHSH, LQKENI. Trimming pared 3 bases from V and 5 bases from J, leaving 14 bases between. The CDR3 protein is CASSPRQSRHEQYF. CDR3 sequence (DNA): TGTGCCAGCTCACCCCGACAGTCCAGACACGAGCAGTACTTC.

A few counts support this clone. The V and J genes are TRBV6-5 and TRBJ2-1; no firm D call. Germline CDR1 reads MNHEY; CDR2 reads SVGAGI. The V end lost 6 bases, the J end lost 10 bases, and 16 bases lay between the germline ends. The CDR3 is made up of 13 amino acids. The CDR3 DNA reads TGTGCCAGCAGCCTATATTATAACGAGGAGCAGTTCTTC. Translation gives CASSLYYNEEQFF.

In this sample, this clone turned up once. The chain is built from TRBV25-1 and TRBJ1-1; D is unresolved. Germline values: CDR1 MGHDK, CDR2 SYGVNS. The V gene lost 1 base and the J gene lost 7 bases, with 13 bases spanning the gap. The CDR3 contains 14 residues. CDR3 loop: CASSESFFQGEAFF. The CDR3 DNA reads TGTGCCAGCAGTGAATCCTTCTTTCAAGGTGAAGCTTTCTTT.

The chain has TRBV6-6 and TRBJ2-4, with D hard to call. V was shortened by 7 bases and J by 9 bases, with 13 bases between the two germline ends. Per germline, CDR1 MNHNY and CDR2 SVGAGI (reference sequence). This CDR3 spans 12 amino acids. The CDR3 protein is CASTPDSGIQYF. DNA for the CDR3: TGTGCCAGCACCCCGGATAGTGGCATTCAGTACTTC.

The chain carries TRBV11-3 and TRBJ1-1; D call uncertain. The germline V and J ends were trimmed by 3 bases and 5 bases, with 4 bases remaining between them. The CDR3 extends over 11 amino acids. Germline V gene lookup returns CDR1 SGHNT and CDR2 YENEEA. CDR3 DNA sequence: TGTGCCAGCAGCTTCTCGACTGAAGCTTTCTTT. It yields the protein CASSFSTEAFF.

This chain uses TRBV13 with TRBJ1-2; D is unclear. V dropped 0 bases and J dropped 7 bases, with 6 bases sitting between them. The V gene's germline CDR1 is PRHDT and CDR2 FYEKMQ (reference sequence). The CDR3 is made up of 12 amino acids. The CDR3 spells CASSLGGRGYTF. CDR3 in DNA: TGTGCCAGCAGCTTAGGTGGCCGTGGCTACACCTTC.

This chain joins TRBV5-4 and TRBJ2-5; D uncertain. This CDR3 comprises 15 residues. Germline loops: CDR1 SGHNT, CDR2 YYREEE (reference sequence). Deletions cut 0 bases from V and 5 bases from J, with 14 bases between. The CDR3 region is CASSLVSRTRETQYF. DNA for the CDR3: TGTGCCAGCAGCTTGGTATCGCGGACGAGGGAGACCCAGTACTTC.

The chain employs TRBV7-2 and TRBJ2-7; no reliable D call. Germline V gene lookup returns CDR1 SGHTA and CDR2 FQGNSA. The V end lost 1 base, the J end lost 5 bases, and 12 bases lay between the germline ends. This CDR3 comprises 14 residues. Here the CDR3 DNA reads TGTGCCAGCAGCTTAGAGGGTTTCAAGGACGAGCAGTACTTC. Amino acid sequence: CASSLEGFKDEQYF. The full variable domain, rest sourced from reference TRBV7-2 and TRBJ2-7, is GAGVSQSPSNKVTEKGKDVELRCDPISGHTALYWYRQSLGQGLEFLIYFQGNSAPDKSGLPSDRFSAERTGGSVSTLTIQRTQQEDSAVYLCASSLEGFKDEQYFGPGTRLTVT.

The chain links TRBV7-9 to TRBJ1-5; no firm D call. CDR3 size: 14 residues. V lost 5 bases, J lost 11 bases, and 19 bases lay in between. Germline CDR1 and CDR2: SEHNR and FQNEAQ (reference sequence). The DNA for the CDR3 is TGTGCCAGCAGCCCCGGGCAGACGGTGGGTGCCCAGCATTTT. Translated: CASSPGQTVGAQHF.

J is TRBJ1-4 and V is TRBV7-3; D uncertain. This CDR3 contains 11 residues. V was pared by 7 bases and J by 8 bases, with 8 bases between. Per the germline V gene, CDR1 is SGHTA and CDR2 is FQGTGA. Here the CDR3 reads CASILNEKLFF. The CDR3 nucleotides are TGTGCCAGCATCCTAAACGAAAAACTGTTTTTT.

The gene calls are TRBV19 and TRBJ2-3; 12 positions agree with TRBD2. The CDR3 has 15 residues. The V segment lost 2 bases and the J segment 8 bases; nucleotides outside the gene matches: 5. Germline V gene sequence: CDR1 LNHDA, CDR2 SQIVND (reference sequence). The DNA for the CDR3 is TGTGCCAGTAGTATAACTAGCGGGGGGCCGGGTACGCAGTATTTT. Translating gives CASSITSGGPGTQYF.

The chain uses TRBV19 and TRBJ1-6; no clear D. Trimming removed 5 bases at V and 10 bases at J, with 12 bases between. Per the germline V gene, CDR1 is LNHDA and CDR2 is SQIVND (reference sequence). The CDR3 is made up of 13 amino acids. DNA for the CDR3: TGTGCCAGTAGTCCCCCAGGCAAATCACCCCTCCACTTT. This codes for CASSPPGKSPLHF.

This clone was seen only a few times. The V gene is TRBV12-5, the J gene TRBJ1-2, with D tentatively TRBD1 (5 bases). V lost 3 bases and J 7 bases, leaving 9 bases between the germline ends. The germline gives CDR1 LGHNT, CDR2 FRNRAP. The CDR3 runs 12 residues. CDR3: CASGLWGFGYTF. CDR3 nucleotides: TGTGCTAGTGGTTTATGGGGGTTTGGCTACACCTTC. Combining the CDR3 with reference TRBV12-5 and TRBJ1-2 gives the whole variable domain DARVTQTPRHKVTEMGQEVTMRCQPILGHNTVFWYRQTMMQGLELLAYFRNRAPLDDSGMPKDRFSAEMPDATLATLKIQPSEPRDSAVYFCASGLWGFGYTFGSGTRLTVV.

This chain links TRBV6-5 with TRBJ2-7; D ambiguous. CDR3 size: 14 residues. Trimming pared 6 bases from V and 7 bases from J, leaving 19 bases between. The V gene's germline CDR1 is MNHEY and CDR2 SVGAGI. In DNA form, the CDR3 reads TGTGCCAGCAGCAAAGCCGGCCTCAAAAAGGAGCAGTACTTC. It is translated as CASSKAGLKKEQYF.

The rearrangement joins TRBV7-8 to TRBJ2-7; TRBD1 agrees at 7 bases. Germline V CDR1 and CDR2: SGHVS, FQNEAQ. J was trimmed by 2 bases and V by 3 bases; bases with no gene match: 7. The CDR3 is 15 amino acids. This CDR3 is CASSLMGQRPYEQYF. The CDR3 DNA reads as TGTGCCAGCAGCTTGATGGGACAGAGACCCTACGAGCAGTACTTC.

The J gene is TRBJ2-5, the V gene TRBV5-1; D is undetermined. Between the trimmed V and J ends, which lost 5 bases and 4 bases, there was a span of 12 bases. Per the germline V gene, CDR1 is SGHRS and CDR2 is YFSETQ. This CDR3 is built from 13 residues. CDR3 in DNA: TGCGCCAGCAGGACGGCCGCTTCAGAGACCCAGTACTTC. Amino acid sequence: CASRTAASETQYF. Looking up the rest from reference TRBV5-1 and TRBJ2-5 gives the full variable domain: KAGVTQTPRYLIKTRGQQVTLSCSPISGHRSVSWYQQTPGQGLQFLFEYFSETQRNKGNFPGRFSGRQFSNSRSEMNVSTLELGDSALYLCASRTAASETQYFGPGTRLLVL.

The CDR3 nucleotides are TGTGCCAGCAGCCACTCATTGGGAACTAACTATGGCTACACCTTC. As protein: CASSHSLGTNYGYTF. The V gene is TRBV4-2, the J gene TRBJ1-2; D remains ambiguous. Trimming stripped 3 bases from V and 0 bases from J, with 11 bases between. Germline V CDR1 and CDR2: LGHNA, YNFKEQ. This CDR3 contains 15 residues.